The present entry profiles one TCR beta chain with its context. What it binds is not known. Clones were read by immunoSEQ multiplex PCR, and TCRdb kept only the in-frame ones, dropping some. The table lists over 35,000 clones, approximately 95% of them singletons, with roughly 0.13% in the top ten. The source of the sample is a study of human thymus T cells. A roughly 0.45-1 mL peripheral blood aliquot was taken intraoperatively from four of eight donors. Blood DNA came from all available leukocytes, not a fixed cell number. Findings and limits, study-wide: What appeared biased in thymic and blood repertoires was the usage of V and J genes.

CDR1 is LGHNT, CDR2 FRNRAP, per germline. CDR3 length: 11 amino acids. The V end was cut by 4 bases, the J end by 5 bases, with 6 bases between. The chain uses TRBV12-5 and TRBJ2-7; D uncertain. The TCR originated in a boy younger than two with a congenital heart defect but otherwise immunologically healthy. Sequenced sample: blood. For the CDR3, the DNA is TGTGCTAGTGGTTGGGGTGACGAGCAGTACTTC. This gives the protein CASGWGDEQYF. Supplemented by reference TRBV12-5 and TRBJ2-7, the full variable domain reads DARVTQTPRHKVTEMGQEVTMRCQPILGHNTVFWYRQTMMQGLELLAYFRNRAPLDDSGMPKDRFSAEMPDATLATLKIQPSEPRDSAVYFCASGWGDEQYFGPGTRLTVT.